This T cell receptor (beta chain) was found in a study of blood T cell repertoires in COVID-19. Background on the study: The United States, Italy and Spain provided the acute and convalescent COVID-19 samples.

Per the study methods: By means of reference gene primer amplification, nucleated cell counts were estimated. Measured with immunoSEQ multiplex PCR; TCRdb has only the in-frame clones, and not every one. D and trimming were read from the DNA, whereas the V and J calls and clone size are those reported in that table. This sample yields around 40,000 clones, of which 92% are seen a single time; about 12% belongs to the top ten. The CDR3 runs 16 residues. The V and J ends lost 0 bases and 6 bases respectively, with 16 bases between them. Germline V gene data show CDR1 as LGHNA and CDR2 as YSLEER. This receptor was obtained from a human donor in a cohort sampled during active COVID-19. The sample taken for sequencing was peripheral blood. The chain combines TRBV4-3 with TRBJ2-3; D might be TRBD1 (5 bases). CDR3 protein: CASSQDGRAGFDTQYF. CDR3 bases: TGCGCCAGCAGCCAAGATGGCAGGGCCGGGTTTGATACGCAGTATTTT.